This T cell receptor (beta chain) is from a study of T cell responses to AZD1222 COVID-19 vaccine. The CDR3 runs to 11 residues. Germline CDR1 and CDR2: SGHRS and YFSETQ. Trimming took 5 bases from V and 11 from J, leaving 13 bases between them. Clones were sequenced by immunoSEQ multiplex PCR, and TCRdb holds only the in-frame ones, with some missing. Here the sample spans around 180,000 clones, around 89% being singletons. The source of this sequence is an adult in good health. The material was peripheral blood, obtained on day 0 of AZD1222 vaccination. The chain uses TRBV5-1 and TRBJ1-1, with D possibly matching TRBD1 (5 bases). CDR3 region: CASRGTDVAFF. The DNA for the CDR3 is TGCGCCAGCAGGGGGACCGACGTGGCTTTCTTT.